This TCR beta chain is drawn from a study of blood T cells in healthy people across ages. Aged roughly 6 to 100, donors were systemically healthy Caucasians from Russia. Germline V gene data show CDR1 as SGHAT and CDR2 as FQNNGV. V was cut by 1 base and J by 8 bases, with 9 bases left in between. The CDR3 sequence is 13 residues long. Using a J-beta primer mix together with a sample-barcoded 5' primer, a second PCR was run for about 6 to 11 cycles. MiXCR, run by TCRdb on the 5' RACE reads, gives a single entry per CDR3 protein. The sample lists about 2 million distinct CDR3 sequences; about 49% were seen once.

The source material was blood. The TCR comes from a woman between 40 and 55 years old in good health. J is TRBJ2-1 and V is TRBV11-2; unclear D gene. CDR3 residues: CASSLGHNDEQFF. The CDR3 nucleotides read TGTGCCAGCAGCTTAGGACATAACGATGAGCAGTTCTTC. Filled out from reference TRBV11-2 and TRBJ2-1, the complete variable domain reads EAGVAQSPRYKIIEKRQSVAFWCNPISGHATLYWYQQILGQGPKLLIQFQNNGVVDDSQLPKDRFSAERLKGVDSTLKIQPAKLEDSAVYLCASSLGHNDEQFFGPGTRLTVL.